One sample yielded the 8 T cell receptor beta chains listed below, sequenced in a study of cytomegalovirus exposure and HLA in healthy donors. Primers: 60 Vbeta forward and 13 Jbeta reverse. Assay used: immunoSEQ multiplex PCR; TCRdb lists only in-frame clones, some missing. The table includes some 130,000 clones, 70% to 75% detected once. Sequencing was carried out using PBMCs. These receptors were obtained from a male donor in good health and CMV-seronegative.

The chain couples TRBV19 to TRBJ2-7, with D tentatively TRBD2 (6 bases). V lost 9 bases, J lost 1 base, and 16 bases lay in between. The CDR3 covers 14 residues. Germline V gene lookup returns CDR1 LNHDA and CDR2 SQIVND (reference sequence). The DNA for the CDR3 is TGTGCCAGCTCCTTGGTCGGGGGTTCCTACGAGCAGTACTTC. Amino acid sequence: CASSLVGGSYEQYF.

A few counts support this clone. The CDR3, as DNA: TGTGCCAGCAGTGTACAGGGACCGAACACTGAAGCTTTCTTT. Protein product: CASSVQGPNTEAFF. The chain combines TRBV2 with TRBJ1-1, with D perhaps matching TRBD1 (6 bases). The CDR3 sequence is 14 residues long. Per the germline V gene, CDR1 is SNHLY and CDR2 is FYNNEI. Trimming took off 4 bases at V and 1 base at J, with 10 bases between the two ends.

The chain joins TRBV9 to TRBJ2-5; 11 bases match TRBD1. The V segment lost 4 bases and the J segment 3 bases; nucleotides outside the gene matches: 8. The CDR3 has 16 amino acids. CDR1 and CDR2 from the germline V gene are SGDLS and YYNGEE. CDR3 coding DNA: TGTGCCAGCAGCTTCGGAGGACAGGGGGCTAAAGAGACCCAGTACTTC. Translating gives CASSFGGQGAKETQYF.

The CDR3 loop reads CASSLRTGLTNEKLFF. In DNA, the CDR3 is TGTGCCAGCAGCTTACGGACAGGGCTAACTAATGAAAAACTGTTTTTT. This chain uses TRBV14 with TRBJ1-4, with 8 bases lining up with TRBD1. The CDR3 extends over 16 amino acids. CDR1 and CDR2 from the germline V gene are SGHDN and FVKESK. Unmatched junction bases numbered 6, after V lost 5 bases and J lost 1 base.

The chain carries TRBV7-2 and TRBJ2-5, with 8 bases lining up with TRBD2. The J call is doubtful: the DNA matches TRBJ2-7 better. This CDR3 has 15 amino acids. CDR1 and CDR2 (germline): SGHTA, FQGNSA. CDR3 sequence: CASSFLAGRSYEQYF. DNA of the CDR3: TGTGCCAGCAGCTTCCTAGCGGGTCGTAGCTACGAGCAGTACTTC.

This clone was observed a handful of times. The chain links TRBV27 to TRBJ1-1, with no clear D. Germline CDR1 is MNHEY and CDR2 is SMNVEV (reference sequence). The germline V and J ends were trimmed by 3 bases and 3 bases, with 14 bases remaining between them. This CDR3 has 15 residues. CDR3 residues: CASSFRPGRDTEAFF. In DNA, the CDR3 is TGTGCCAGCAGTTTTCGGCCGGGGAGGGACACTGAAGCTTTCTTT.

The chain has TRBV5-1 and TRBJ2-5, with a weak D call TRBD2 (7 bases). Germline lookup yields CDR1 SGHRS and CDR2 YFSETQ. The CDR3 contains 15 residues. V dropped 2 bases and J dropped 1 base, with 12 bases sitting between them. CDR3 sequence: CASSFGRGAQETQYF. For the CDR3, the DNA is TGCGCCAGCAGCTTTGGACGGGGGGCCCAAGAGACCCAGTACTTC.

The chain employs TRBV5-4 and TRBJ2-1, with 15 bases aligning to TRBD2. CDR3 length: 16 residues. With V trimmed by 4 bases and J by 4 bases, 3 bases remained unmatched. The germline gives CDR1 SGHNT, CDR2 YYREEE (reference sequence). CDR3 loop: CASSPGTSGGYNEQFF. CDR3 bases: TGTGCCAGCAGCCCCGGGACTAGCGGGGGGTACAATGAGCAGTTCTTC.